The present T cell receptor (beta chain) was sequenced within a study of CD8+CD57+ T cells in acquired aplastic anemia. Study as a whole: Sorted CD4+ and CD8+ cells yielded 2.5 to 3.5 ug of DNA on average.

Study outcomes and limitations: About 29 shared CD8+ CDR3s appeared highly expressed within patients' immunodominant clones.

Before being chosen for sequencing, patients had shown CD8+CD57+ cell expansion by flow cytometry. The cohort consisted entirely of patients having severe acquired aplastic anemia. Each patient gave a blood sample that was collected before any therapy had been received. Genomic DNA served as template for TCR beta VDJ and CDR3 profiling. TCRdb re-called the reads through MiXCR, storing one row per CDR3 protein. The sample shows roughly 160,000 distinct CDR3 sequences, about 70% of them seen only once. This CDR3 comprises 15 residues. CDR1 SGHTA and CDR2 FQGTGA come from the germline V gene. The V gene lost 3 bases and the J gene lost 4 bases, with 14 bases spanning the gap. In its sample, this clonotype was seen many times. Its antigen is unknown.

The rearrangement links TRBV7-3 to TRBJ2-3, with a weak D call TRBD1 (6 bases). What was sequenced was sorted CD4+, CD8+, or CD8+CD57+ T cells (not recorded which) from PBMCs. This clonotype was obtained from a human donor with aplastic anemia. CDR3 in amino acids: CASSLGQGLADTQYF. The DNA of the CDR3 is TGTGCCAGCAGCTTGGGGCAGGGGCTTGCAGATACGCAGTATTTT.